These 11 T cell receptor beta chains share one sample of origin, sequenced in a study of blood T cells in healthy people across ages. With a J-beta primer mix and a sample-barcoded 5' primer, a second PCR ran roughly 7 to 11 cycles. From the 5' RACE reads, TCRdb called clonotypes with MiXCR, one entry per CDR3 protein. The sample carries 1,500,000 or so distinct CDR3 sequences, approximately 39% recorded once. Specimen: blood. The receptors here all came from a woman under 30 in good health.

CDR3 nucleotide sequence: TGTGCCAGCAGCCCCGGGTGGGGACAGGGAAGTTACACTGAAGCTTTCTTT. Its protein is CASSPGWGQGSYTEAFF. This chain connects TRBV7-2 to TRBJ1-1; 9 bases map to TRBD1. After removal of 5 bases from V and 3 bases from J, the junction contained 13 bases not matched to a gene. From germline, CDR1 is SGHTA and CDR2 FQGNSA. This CDR3 has 17 residues.

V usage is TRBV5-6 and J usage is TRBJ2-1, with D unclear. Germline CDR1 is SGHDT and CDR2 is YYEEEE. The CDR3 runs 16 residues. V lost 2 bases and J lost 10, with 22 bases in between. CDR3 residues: CASSFARGAAVWEQFF. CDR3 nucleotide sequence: TGTGCCAGCAGCTTTGCCCGAGGTGCAGCTGTTTGGGAGCAGTTCTTC.

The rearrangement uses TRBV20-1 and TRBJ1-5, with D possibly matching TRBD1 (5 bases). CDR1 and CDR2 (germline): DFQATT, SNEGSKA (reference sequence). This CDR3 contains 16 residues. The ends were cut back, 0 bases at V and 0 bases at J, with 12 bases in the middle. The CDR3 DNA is TGCAGTGCTAGAGATCAAGGGACGGTTAGCAATCAGCCCCAGCATTTT. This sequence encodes CSARDQGTVSNQPQHF.

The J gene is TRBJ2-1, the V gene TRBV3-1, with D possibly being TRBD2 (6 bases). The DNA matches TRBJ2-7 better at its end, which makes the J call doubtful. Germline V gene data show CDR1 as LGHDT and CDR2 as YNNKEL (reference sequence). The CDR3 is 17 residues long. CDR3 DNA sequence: TGTGCCAGCAGCCCTAGGGAGGCGGGGATGTCCTACAATGAGCAGTACTTC. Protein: CASSPREAGMSYNEQYF.

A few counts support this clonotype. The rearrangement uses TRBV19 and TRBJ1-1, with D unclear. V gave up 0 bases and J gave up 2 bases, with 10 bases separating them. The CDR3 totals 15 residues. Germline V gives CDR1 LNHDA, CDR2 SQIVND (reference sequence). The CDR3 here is CASSIDPGNNTEAFF. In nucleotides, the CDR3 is TGTGCCAGTAGTATAGATCCTGGAAACAACACTGAAGCTTTCTTT.

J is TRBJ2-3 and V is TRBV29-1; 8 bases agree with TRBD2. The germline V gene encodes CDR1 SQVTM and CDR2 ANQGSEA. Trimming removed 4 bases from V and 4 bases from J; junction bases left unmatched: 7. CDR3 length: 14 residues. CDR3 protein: CSVGGLASADTQYF. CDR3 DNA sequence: TGCAGCGTTGGAGGACTAGCCTCCGCAGATACGCAGTATTTT.

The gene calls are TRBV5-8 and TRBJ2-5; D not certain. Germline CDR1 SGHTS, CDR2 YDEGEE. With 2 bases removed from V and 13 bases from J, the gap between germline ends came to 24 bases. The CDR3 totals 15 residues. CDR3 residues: CASSLDAAGNYERYF. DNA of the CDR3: TGTGCCAGCAGCTTAGATGCGGCAGGAAACTACGAGCGGTACTTC. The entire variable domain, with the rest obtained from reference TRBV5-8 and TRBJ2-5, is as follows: EAGVTQSPTHLIKTRGQQATLRCSPISGHTSVYWYQQALGLGLQFLLWYDEGEERNRGNFPPRFSGRQFPNYSSELNVNALELEDSALYLCASSLDAAGNYERYFGPGTRLLVL.

The CDR3 protein is CASSPTTGDYNSPLHF. The CDR3 region has the DNA TGTGCCAGCAGCCCTACTACCGGAGATTATAATTCACCCCTCCACTTT. The J gene is TRBJ1-6, the V gene TRBV7-2, with D hard to call. The CDR3 extends over 16 amino acids. The V gene's germline CDR1 is SGHTA and CDR2 FQGNSA. V lost 5 bases to trimming and J lost 4 bases, with 15 bases between them.

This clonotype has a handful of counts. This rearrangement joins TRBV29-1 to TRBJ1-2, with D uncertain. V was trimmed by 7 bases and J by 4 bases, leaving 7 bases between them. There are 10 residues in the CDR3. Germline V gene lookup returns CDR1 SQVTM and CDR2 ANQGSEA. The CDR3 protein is CSADTYGYTF. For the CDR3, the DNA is TGCAGCGCCGACACCTATGGCTACACCTTC.

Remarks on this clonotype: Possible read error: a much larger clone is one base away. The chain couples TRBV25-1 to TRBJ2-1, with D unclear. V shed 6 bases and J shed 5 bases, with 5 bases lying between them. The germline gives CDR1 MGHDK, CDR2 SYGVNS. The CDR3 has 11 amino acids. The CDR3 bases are TGTGCCAGCAGGGAGAACAATGAGCAGTTCTTC. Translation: CASRENNEQFF. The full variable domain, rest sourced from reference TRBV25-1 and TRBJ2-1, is EADIYQTPRYLVIGTGKKITLECSQTMGHDKMYWYQQDPGMELHLIHYSYGVNSTEKGDLSSESTVSRIRTEHFPLTLESARPSHTSQYLCASRENNEQFFGPGTRLTVL.

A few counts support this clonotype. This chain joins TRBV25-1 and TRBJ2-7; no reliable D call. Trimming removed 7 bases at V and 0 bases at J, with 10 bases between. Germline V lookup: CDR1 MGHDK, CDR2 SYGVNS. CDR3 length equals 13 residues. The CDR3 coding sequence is TGTGCCAGCACCGCCTGGAGCTCCTACGAGCAGTACTTC. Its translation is CASTAWSSYEQYF.